Described below is a single T cell receptor beta chain sequence and its context. Its antigen remains unidentified. The data derive from a study of cytomegalovirus exposure and HLA in healthy donors. Study summary: Later analysis reported that the roughly 130 validation repertoires shared the platform of the roughly 710 first-cohort repertoires. Findings of the study overall: In vitro experiments confirmed that three CMV-associated chains were specific for CMV antigens. Most TCR sequences showed up rarely, but some public TCRs showed up in many donors. Cytomegalovirus-associated TCR beta chains were listed, numbering some 170.

Data came from immunoSEQ multiplex PCR; TCRdb stores just in-frame clones and leaves some out. The sample lists approximately 300,000 clones; roughly 90% were seen once. The sequence was collected from a woman in her thirties in good health and CMV-seropositive. The specimen was PBMCs.

The CDR3 nucleotides read TGTGCCAGCATCTACCGCCTAGGCGGGGAACCCGAAGCTTTCTTT. This sequence encodes CASIYRLGGEPEAFF. The V gene is TRBV6-5, the J gene TRBJ1-1, with D unresolved. The CDR3 covers 15 residues. Germline V CDR1 and CDR2: MNHEY, SVGAGI. Trimming took off 7 bases at V and 8 bases at J, with 23 bases between the two ends.